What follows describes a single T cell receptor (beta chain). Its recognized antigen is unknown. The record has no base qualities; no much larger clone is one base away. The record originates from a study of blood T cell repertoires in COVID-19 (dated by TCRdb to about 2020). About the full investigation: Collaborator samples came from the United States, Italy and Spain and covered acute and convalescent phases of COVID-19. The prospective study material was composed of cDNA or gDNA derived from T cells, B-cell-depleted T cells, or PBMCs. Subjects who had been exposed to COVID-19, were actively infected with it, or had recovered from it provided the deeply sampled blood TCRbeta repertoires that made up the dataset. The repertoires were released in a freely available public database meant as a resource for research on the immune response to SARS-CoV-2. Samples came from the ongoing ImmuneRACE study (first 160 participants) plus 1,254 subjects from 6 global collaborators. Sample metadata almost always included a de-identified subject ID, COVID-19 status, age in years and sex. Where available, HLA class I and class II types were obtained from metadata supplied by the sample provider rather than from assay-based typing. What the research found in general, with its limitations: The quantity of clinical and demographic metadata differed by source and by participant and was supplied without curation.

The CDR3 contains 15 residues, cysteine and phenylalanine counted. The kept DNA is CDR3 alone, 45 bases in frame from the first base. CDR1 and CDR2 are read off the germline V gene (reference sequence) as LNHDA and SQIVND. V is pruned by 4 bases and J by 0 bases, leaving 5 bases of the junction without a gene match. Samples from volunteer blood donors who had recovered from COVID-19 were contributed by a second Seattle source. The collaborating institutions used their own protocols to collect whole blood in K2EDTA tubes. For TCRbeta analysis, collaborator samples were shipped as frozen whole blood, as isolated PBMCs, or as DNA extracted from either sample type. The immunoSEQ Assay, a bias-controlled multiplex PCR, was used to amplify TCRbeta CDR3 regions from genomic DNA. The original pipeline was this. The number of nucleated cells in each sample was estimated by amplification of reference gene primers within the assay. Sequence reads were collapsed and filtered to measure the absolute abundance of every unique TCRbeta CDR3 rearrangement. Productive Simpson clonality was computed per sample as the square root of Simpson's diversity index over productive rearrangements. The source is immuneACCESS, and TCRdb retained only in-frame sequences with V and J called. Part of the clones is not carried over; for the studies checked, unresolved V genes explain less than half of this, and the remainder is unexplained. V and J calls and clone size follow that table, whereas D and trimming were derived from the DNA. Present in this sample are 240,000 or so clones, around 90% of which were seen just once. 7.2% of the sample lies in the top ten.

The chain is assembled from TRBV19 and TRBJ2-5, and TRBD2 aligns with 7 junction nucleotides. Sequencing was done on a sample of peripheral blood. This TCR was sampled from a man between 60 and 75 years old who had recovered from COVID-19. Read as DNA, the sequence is TGTGCCAGTAGTAGTGGGGGGGTGTACCAAGAGACCCAGTACTTC. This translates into CASSSGGVYQETQYF.